This TCR beta chain was recorded in a study of blood T cell repertoires in COVID-19. Some clones are missing from TCRdb's copy, which holds only in-frame ones; the method was immunoSEQ multiplex PCR. The top ten hold roughly 11% of the sample, which has about 290,000 clones, just under 90% seen once. The CDR3 is 14 amino acids. Germline V gene sequence: CDR1 SGHTS, CDR2 YDEGEE. V lost 1 base, J lost 4 bases, and 2 bases stayed unmatched. The rearrangement joins TRBV5-8 to TRBJ1-2, with 9 bases matching TRBD1. This clonotype was sampled from a woman in her 30s with COVID-19, enrolled during active disease. What was sequenced was peripheral blood. The CDR3: CASSLPGQGYGYTF. As DNA, the CDR3 is TGTGCCAGCAGCTTGCCGGGACAGGGCTATGGCTACACCTTC.